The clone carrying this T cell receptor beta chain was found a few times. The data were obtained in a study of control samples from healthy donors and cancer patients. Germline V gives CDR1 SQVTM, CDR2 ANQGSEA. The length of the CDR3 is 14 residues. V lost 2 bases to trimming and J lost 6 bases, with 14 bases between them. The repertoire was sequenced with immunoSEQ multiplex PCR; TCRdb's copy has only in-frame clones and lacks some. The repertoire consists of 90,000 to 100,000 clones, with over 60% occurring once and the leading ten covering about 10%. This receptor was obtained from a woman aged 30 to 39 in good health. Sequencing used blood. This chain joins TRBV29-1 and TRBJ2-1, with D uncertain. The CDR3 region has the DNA TGCAGCGTTGAAATGGGTAATATTCCCAATGAGCAGTTCTTC. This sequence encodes CSVEMGNIPNEQFF.